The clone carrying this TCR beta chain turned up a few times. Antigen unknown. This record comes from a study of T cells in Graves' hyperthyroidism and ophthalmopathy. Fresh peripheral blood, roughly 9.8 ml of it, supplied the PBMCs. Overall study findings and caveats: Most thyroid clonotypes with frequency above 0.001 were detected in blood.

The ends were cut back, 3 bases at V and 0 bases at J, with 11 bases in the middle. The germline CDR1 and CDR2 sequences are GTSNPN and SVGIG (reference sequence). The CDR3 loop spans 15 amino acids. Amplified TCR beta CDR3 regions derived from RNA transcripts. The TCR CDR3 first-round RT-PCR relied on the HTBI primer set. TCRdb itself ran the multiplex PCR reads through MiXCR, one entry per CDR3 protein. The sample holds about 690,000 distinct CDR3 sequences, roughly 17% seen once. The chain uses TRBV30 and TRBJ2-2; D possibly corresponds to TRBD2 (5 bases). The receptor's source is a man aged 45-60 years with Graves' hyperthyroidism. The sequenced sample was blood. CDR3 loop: CAWRATNTNTGELFF. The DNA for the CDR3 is TGTGCCTGGAGAGCGACTAACACGAACACCGGGGAGCTGTTTTTT.